Presented here are 23 T cell receptor beta chains from one specimen sequenced in a study of regulatory T cells in long-lasting Graves disease. Time point here: persistent/refractory GD, antithyroid drugs over 5 years with positive TRAb. The TCR library was made from RNA extracted from PBMCs. According to the study, TCR beta libraries were built with iRepertoire HTBI primers and CDR3-region Arm-PCR. TCRdb itself ran the multiplex PCR reads through MiXCR, one entry per CDR3 protein. This table has a few hundred thousand distinct CDR3 sequences, less than 25% appearing once. Specimen: peripheral blood mononuclear cells (PBMCs), collected when the disease was refractory, from a patient treated with antithyroid drugs. The receptors stem from a female donor with Graves disease.

This clonotype appeared many times. This chain joins TRBV6-5 and TRBJ1-1; unclear D gene. This CDR3 contains 14 residues. The ends were cut back, 2 bases at V and 4 bases at J, with 11 bases in the middle. CDR1 and CDR2 from the germline V gene are MNHEY and SVGAGI. DNA for the CDR3: TGTGCCAGCAGTTACGCGTCCCGGGCCACTGAAGCTTTCTTT. Protein sequence: CASSYASRATEAFF.

This clonotype was picked up many times. V is TRBV5-1 and J is TRBJ2-7; TRBD2 matches at 8 bases. V lost 7 bases and J lost 6; bases outside the gene matches: 9. Germline-derived CDR1 and CDR2 are SGHRS and YFSETQ. The CDR3 is 13 amino acids. The CDR3 here is CASSSGSTAEQYF. In nucleotides, the CDR3 is TGCGCCAGCTCGAGCGGGAGCACTGCCGAGCAGTACTTC.

The CDR3: CAISVRGGRASYNEQFF. In DNA, the CDR3 is TGTGCCATCAGTGTGCGGGGCGGGAGGGCGTCCTACAATGAGCAGTTCTTC. This rearrangement joins TRBV10-3 to TRBJ2-1; 9 bases match TRBD2. V lost 4 bases to trimming and J lost 1 base; unmatched junction nucleotides: 8. Germline V gives CDR1 ENHRY, CDR2 SYGVKD. The CDR3 consists of 17 residues.

The rearrangement links TRBV6-1 to TRBJ2-7; D possibly uses TRBD1 or TRBD2 (5 bases each). The CDR3 extends over 14 amino acids. V lost 8 bases, J lost 2 bases, and 16 bases lay in between. Germline CDR1 is MNHNS and CDR2 is SASEGT. The CDR3 is CASANQGVAYEQYF. The CDR3 nucleotides read TGTGCCAGCGCCAATCAGGGAGTTGCCTACGAGCAGTACTTC.

The gene calls are TRBV19 and TRBJ1-5, with D tentatively TRBD1 (6 bases). Germline values: CDR1 LNHDA, CDR2 SQIVND (reference sequence). Deletions cut 5 bases from V and 2 bases from J, with 22 bases between. There are 18 residues in the CDR3. CDR3 in DNA: TGTGCCAGTAGTCCCTCCTCCATTGGGGCAGGGGGCAATCAGCCCCAGCATTTT. Amino acid sequence: CASSPSSIGAGGNQPQHF.

The count of this clonotype is one. Germline is not matched at one junction end, which may reflect a read error. This chain joins TRBV28 and TRBJ1-2; D is uncertain. The CDR3 is made up of 14 amino acids. CDR1 MDHEN and CDR2 SYDVKM come from the germline V gene. CDR3 bases: TGTGCCAGCAGTTCATTGACACGGAACTATGGCCACACCTTC. Its translation: CASSSLTRNYGHTF.

The table lists this clonotype with a few counts. The chain joins TRBV4-1 to TRBJ2-5, with unresolved D. The CDR3 is 13 amino acids. Deletions cut 1 base from V and 2 bases from J, with 5 bases between. Germline CDR1 MGHRA, CDR2 YSYEKL. CDR3 sequence (DNA): TGCGCCAGCAGCCAAGCAACTCAAGAGACCCAGTACTTC. Translation: CASSQATQETQYF.

Points on this clonotype: The junction departs from germline at one end; a sequencing error may be responsible. The J gene is TRBJ2-7, the V gene TRBV15; TRBD2 matches at 7 bases. Looked up from germline, CDR1 is LNHNV and CDR2 is YYDKDF (reference sequence). The CDR3 extends over 15 amino acids. CDR3 in amino acids: CATSSRGDYLGPTHF. As DNA, the CDR3 is TGTGCCACCAGCTCACGAGGGGACTACCTGGGACCCACGCACTTC.

This clonotype was recorded many times. V and J are TRBV2 and TRBJ1-6; D gene unclear. Germline V gene data show CDR1 as SNHLY and CDR2 as FYNNEI. The V and J ends lost 4 bases and 7 bases respectively, with 2 bases between them. The CDR3 is 11 residues long. The CDR3 loop reads CASSGNSPLHF. As DNA, the CDR3 is TGTGCCAGCAGTGGGAATTCACCCCTCCACTTT.

This clonotype was observed a single time. This chain connects TRBV28 to TRBJ1-2; tentatively, D is TRBD1 (5 bases). This CDR3 is built from 13 residues. Trimming took off 3 bases at V and 4 bases at J, with 9 bases between the two ends. Per germline, CDR1 MDHEN and CDR2 SYDVKM. This CDR3 reads CASSFGQGYGYTF. The CDR3 coding sequence is TGTGCCAGCAGTTTTGGGCAGGGCTATGGCTACACCTTC.

This clonotype turned up a few times. The V and J genes are TRBV10-3 and TRBJ2-3, with TRBD2 matching over 11 bases. Per germline, CDR1 ENHRY and CDR2 SYGVKD. The trim removed 6 bases at V and 6 bases at J, leaving 8 bases unmatched. CDR3 length: 15 residues. CDR3 sequence (DNA): TGTGCCATCAGAGATAGCGGGAGGGCCGGGGATACGCAGTATTTT. Amino acid sequence: CAIRDSGRAGDTQYF.

The J gene is TRBJ2-2, the V gene TRBV9; D is possibly TRBD1 (5 bases). This CDR3 region has 14 residues. CDR1 is SGDLS and CDR2 is YYNGEE in the germline V gene. Trimming took off 3 bases at V and 5 bases at J, with 11 bases between the two ends. The CDR3 here is CASSAVRGTGELFF. DNA of the CDR3: TGTGCCAGCAGCGCAGTAAGGGGTACCGGGGAGCTGTTTTTT.

This clonotype has only a few counts. V gene TRBV12-3 or TRBV12-4 combines with J gene TRBJ1-5; D is unresolved. The CDR3 is 15 amino acids. V was pared by 5 bases and J by 0 bases, with 11 bases between. The CDR3 region is CASSPGIGSNQPQHF. In nucleotides, the CDR3 is TGTGCCAGCAGTCCCGGGATTGGTAGCAATCAGCCCCAGCATTTT.

The gene calls are TRBV19 and TRBJ2-5, with a possible D match to TRBD2 (5 bases). V dropped 4 bases and J dropped 5 bases, with 14 bases sitting between them. Germline CDR1 and CDR2: LNHDA and SQIVND (reference sequence). The CDR3 spans 14 residues. CDR3 sequence: CASSRSGRPETQYF. DNA of the CDR3: TGTGCCAGTAGTAGAAGCGGACGTCCCGAGACCCAGTACTTC.

Only a few counts were recorded for this clonotype. This chain uses TRBV13 with TRBJ2-7; TRBD2 matches at 7 bases. V was pared by 2 bases and J by 5 bases, with 3 bases of the junction left unmatched. The CDR3 totals 13 residues. Per the germline V gene, CDR1 is PRHDT and CDR2 is FYEKMQ (reference sequence). The CDR3 coding sequence is TGTGCCAGCAGCTTATTTCTAGCGGACGAGCAGTACTTC. Its translation is CASSLFLADEQYF.

Many counts were recorded for this clonotype. The chain carries TRBV28 and TRBJ1-4; 9 bases are a match to TRBD1. The CDR3 has 16 amino acids. Germline CDR1 is MDHEN and CDR2 is SYDVKM. The ends lost 3 bases at V and 5 bases at J; junction bases unmatched: 7. DNA for the CDR3: TGTGCCAGCAGTTTTTCCGGGACAGGGAAAAATGAAAAACTGTTTTTT. This sequence encodes CASSFSGTGKNEKLFF.

This clonotype was seen just once. V gene TRBV3-1 combines with J gene TRBJ2-7, with TRBD2 matching 7 bases. Germline CDR1 is LGHDT and CDR2 is YNNKEL (reference sequence). This CDR3 spans 17 amino acids. The V and J ends lost 1 base and 2 bases, in that order; junction bases with no gene match: 11. The CDR3 nucleotides are TGTGCCAGCAGCCAAGCCGTCCTCGGGCGGGAGACCTACGAGCAGTACTTC. Amino acid sequence: CASSQAVLGRETYEQYF.

This clonotype was seen a handful of times. This chain joins TRBV5-1 and TRBJ2-7; the D gene is possibly TRBD1 (6 bases). CDR1 is SGHRS and CDR2 is YFSETQ in the germline V gene. This CDR3 spans 16 amino acids. Trimming took off 0 bases at V and 3 bases at J, with 16 bases between the two ends. CDR3 region: CASSLELSGRGYEQYF. The CDR3 DNA follows: TGCGCCAGCAGCTTGGAGTTATCGGGCAGGGGCTACGAGCAGTACTTC.

This clonotype was counted ten times or more. V is TRBV6-5 and J is TRBJ2-7; 7 nucleotides agree with TRBD1. Losses at the gene ends were 4 bases for V and 5 bases for J; bases not matched to a gene: 8. Germline V gives CDR1 MNHEY, CDR2 SVGAGI. The CDR3 totals 14 residues. The CDR3 here is CASSSGTAVDEQYF. In DNA form, the CDR3 reads TGTGCCAGCAGTTCAGGGACAGCAGTCGACGAGCAGTACTTC.

This clonotype was recorded at least ten times. The V gene is TRBV9, the J gene TRBJ2-6; a weak D match, TRBD2 (6 bases). From germline, CDR1 is SGDLS and CDR2 YYNGEE. Trimming removed 0 bases at V and 2 bases at J, with 6 bases between. This CDR3 is 15 amino acids long. The CDR3: CASSVGGAGANVLTF. In DNA, the CDR3 is TGTGCCAGCAGCGTAGGGGGGGCTGGGGCCAACGTCCTGACTTTC. Looking up the rest from reference TRBV9 and TRBJ2-6 gives the full variable domain: DSGVTQTPKHLITATGQRVTLRCSPRSGDLSVYWYQQSLDQGLQFLIQYYNGEERAKGNILERFSAQQFPDLHSELNLSSLELGDSALYFCASSVGGAGANVLTFGAGSRLTVL.

The rearrangement joins TRBV24-1 to TRBJ2-7; 13 bases match TRBD2. From germline, CDR1 is KGHDR and CDR2 SFDVKD. V was pared by 4 bases and J by 2 bases, with 1 base of the junction left unmatched. This CDR3 has 15 amino acids. This CDR3 is CATSDGTSGTYEQYF. The CDR3 DNA follows: TGTGCCACCAGTGACGGGACTAGCGGGACCTACGAGCAGTACTTC.

The chain recombines TRBV2 with TRBJ2-3, with 9 bases matching TRBD2. The CDR3 extends over 17 amino acids. Germline CDR1 and CDR2: SNHLY and FYNNEI. V shed 5 bases, J shed 1 base, and the junction held 10 bases outside the gene matches. CDR3 DNA sequence: TGTGCCAGCAGTCGTAGCGGGAGAGACCTAGGCACAGATACGCAGTATTTT. Its translation is CASSRSGRDLGTDTQYF.

This clonotype appeared a few times. J is TRBJ2-2 and V is TRBV6-4; either TRBD1 or TRBD2 may supply D (5 bases each). The CDR3 runs to 15 residues. Trimming removed 4 bases from V and 1 base from J, with 10 bases in between. Germline CDR1 reads MRHNA; CDR2 reads SNTAGT. The CDR3 spells CASSAGTENTGELFF. The CDR3 bases are TGTGCCAGCAGTGCCGGGACGGAGAACACCGGGGAGCTGTTTTTT.